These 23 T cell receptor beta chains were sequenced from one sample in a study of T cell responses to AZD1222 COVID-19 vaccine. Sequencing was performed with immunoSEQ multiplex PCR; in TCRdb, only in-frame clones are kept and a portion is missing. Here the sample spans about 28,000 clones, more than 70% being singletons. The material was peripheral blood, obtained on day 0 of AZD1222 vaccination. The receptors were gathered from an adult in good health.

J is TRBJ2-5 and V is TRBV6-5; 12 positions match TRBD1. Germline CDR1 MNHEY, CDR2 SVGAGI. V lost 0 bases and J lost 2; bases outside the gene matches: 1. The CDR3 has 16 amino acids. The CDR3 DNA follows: TGTGCCAGCAGTTACTCGGGACAGGGGGCACAAGAGACCCAGTACTTC. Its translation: CASSYSGQGAQETQYF.

The CDR3 sequence: CASSEGRRSYEQYF. The DNA for the CDR3 is TGTGCCAGCAGTGAAGGGCGGCGGTCCTACGAGCAGTACTTC. This chain links TRBV2 with TRBJ2-7; the D is unclear. This CDR3 spans 14 amino acids. Germline V gene lookup returns CDR1 SNHLY and CDR2 FYNNEI. V lost 1 base to trimming and J lost 1 base, with 8 bases between them.

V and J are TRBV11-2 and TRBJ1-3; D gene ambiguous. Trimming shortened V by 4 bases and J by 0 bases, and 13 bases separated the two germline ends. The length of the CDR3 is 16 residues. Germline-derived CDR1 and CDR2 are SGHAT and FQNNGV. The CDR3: CASSSRSAGSGNTIYF. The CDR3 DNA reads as TGTGCCAGCAGCTCCCGCTCGGCAGGCTCTGGAAACACCATATATTTT.

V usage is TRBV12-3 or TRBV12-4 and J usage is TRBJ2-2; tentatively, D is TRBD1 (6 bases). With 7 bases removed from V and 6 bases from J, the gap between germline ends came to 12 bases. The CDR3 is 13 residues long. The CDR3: CASTDRFPGELFF. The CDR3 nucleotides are TGTGCCAGCACCGACAGGTTCCCCGGGGAGCTGTTTTTT.

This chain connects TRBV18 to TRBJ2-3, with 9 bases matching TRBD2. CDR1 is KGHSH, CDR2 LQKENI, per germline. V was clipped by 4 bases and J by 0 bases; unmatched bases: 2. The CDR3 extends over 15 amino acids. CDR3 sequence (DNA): TGTGCCAGCTCACGAGCGGGAGGAAGCACAGATACGCAGTATTTT. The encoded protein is CASSRAGGSTDTQYF.

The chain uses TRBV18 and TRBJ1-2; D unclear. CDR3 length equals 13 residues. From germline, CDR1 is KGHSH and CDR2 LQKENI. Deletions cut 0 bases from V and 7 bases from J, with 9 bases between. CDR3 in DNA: TGTGCCAGCTCACCACCGTCGGTGATTGGCTACACCTTC. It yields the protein CASSPPSVIGYTF.

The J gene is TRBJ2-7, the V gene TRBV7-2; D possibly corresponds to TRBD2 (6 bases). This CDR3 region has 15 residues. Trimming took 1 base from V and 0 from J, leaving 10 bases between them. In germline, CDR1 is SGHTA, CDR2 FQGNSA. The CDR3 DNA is TGTGCCAGCAGCTTAGACGGGACTCACTCCTACGAGCAGTACTTC. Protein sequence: CASSLDGTHSYEQYF.

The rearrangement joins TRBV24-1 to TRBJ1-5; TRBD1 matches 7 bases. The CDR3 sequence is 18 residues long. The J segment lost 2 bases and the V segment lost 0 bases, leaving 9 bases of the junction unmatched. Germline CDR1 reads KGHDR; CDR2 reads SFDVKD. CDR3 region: CATSDLVADRVCNQPQHF. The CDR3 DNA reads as TGTGCCACCAGTGATTTGGTGGCCGACAGGGTATGCAATCAGCCCCAGCATTTT.

This CDR3 is CASSRDRDTQYF. In DNA, the CDR3 is TGCGCCAGCAGCAGGGATAGAGATACGCAGTATTTT. The chain has TRBV4-1 and TRBJ2-3, with D hard to call. Trimming took off 5 bases at V and 5 bases at J, with 8 bases between the two ends. Germline V gene sequence: CDR1 MGHRA, CDR2 YSYEKL. The CDR3 contains 12 residues.

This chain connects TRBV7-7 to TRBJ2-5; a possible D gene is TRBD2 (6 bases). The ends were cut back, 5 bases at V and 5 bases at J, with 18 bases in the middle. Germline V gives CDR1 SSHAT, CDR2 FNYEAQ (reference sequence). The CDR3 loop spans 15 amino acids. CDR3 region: CASSPRGLARETQYF. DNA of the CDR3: TGTGCCAGCAGCCCGCGGGGACTCGCTCGGGAGACCCAGTACTTC.

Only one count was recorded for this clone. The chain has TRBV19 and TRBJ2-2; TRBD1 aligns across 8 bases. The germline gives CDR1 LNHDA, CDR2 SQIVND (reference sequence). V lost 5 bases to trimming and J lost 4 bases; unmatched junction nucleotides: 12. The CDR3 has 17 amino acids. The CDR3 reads CASSSPSRGLSTGELFF. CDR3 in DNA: TGTGCCAGTAGTTCCCCAAGCAGGGGGCTGAGCACCGGGGAGCTGTTTTTT.

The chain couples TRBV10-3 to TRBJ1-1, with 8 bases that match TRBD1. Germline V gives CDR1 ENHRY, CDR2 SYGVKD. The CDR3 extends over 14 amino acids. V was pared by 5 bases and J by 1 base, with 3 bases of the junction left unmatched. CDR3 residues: CAISTGGKNTEAFF. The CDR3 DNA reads TGTGCCATCAGTACAGGGGGTAAGAACACTGAAGCTTTCTTT.

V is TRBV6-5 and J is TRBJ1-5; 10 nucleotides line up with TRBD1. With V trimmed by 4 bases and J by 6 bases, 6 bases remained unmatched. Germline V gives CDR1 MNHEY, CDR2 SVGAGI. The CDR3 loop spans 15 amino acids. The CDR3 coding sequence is TGTGCCAGCAGTTTCCGGACAGGGGGAAGTCAGCCCCAGCATTTT. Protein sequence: CASSFRTGGSQPQHF.

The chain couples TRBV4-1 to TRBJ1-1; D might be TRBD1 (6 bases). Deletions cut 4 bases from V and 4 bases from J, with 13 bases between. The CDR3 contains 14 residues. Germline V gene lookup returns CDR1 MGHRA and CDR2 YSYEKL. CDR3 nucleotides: TGCGCCAGCAGCCCCGGGCAGGGGACCACTGAAGCTTTCTTT. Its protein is CASSPGQGTTEAFF.

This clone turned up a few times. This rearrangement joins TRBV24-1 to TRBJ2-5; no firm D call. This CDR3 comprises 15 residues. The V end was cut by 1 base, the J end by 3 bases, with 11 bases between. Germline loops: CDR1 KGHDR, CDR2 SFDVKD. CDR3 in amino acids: CATSDLGRNKETQYF. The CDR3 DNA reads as TGTGCCACCAGTGATTTAGGGCGGAACAAAGAGACCCAGTACTTC.

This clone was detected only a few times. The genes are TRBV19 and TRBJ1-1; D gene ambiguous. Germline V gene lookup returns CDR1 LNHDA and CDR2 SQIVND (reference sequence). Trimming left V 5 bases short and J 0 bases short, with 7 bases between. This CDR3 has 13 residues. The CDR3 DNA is TGTGCCAGTAGTCCCTATATGAACACTGAAGCTTTCTTT. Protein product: CASSPYMNTEAFF.

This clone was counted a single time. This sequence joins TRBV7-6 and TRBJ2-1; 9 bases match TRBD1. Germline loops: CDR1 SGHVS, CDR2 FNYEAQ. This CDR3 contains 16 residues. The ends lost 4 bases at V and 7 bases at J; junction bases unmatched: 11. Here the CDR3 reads CASSSGADRGGNEQFF. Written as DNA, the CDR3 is TGTGCCAGCAGCTCAGGGGCGGACAGGGGTGGGAATGAGCAGTTCTTC.

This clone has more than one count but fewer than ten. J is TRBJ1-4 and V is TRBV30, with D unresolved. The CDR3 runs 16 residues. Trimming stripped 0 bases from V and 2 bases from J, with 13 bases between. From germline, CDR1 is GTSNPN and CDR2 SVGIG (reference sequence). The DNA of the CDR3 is TGTGCCTGGAGTGTATCCGGGCCACTGACTAATGAAAAACTGTTTTTT. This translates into CAWSVSGPLTNEKLFF. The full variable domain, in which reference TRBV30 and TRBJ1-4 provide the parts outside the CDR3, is SQTIHQWPATLVQPVGSPLSLECTVEGTSNPNLYWYRQAAGRGLQLLFYSVGIGQISSEVPQNLSASRPQDRQFILSSKKLLLSDSGFYLCAWSVSGPLTNEKLFFGSGTQLSVL.

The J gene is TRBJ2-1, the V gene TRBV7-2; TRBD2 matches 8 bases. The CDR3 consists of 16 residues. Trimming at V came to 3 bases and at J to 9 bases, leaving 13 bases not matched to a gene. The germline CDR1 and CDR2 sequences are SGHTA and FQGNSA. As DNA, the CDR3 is TGTGCCAGCAGCTTTCCAGTCGGGACTAGTCACCCTGAGCAGTTCTTC. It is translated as CASSFPVGTSHPEQFF.

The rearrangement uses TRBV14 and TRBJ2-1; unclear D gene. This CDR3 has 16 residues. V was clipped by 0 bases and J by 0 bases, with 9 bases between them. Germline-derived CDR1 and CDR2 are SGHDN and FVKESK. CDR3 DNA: TGTGCCAGCAGCCAAGATCACACAGACTCCTACAATGAGCAGTTCTTC. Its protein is CASSQDHTDSYNEQFF. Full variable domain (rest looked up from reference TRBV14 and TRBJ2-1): EAGVTQFPSHSVIEKGQTVTLRCDPISGHDNLYWYRRVMGKEIKFLLHFVKESKQDESGMPNNRFLAERTGGTYSTLKVQPAELEDSGVYFCASSQDHTDSYNEQFFGPGTRLTVL.

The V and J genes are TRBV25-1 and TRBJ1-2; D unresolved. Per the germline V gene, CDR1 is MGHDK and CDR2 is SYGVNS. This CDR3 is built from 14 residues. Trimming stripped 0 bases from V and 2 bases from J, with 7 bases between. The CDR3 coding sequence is TGTGCCAGCAGTGAATATTTCCAGAACTATGGCTACACCTTC. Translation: CASSEYFQNYGYTF.

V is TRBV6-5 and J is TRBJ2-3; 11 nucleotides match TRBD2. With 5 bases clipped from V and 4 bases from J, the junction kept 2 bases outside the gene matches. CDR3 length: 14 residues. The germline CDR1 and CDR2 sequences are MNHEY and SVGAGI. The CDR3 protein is CASSHSGGADTQYF. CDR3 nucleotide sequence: TGTGCCAGCAGTCATAGCGGGGGGGCAGATACGCAGTATTTT.

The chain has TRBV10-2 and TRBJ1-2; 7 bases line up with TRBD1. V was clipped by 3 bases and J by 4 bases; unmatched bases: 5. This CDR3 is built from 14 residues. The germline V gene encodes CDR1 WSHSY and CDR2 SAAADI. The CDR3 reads CASSDLGTAYGYTF. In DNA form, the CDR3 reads TGCGCCAGCAGTGATCTCGGGACAGCCTATGGCTACACCTTC.